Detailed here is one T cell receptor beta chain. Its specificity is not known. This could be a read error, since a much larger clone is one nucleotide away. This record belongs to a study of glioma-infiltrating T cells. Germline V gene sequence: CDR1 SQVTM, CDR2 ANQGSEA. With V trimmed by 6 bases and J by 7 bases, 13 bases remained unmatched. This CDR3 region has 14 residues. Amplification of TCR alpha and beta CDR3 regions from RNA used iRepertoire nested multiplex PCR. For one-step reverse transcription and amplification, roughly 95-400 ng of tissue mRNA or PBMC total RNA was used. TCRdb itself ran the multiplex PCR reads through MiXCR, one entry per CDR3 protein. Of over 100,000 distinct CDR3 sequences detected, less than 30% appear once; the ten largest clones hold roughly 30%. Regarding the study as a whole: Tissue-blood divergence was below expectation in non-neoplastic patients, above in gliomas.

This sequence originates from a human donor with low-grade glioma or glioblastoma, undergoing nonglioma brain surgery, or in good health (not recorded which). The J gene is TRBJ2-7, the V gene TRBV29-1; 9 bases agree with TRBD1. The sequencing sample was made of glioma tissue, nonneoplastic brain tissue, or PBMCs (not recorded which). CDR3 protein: CSVGQGGLGDEQYF. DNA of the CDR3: TGCAGCGTGGGACAGGGAGGATTGGGGGATGAGCAGTACTTC.